The clone carrying this T cell receptor (beta chain) was observed a single time. These data come from a study of blood T cell repertoires in COVID-19. As processed by the authors: Quantification of nucleated cells was approximated via reference gene primer amplification. Sequencing used immunoSEQ multiplex PCR; TCRdb keeps in-frame clones, though not all of them. V and J calls and clone size follow that table, whereas D and trimming were derived from the DNA. The sample shows about 45,000 clones, around 85% of them seen only once. Germline V gives CDR1 SEHNR, CDR2 FQNEAQ (reference sequence). CDR3 length equals 15 residues. V lost 2 bases and J lost 4; bases outside the gene matches: 7.

The source material was peripheral blood. This TCR derives from a human donor in a cohort sampled during active COVID-19. This chain uses TRBV7-9 with TRBJ1-2; 7 bases map to TRBD1. The CDR3 sequence: CASSLSGQVTYGYTF. CDR3 in DNA: TGTGCCAGCAGCTTATCCGGACAGGTCACCTATGGCTACACCTTC.